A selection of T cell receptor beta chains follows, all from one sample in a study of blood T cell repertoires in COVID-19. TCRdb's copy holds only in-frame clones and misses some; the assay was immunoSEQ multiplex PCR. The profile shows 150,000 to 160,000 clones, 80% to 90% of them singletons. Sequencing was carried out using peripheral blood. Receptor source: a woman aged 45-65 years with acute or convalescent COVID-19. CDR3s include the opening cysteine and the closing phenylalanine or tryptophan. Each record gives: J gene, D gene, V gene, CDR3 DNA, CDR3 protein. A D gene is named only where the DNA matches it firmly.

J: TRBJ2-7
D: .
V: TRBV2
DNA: TGTGCCAGCAGTGCCAACTCGAACTCCTACGAGCAGTACTTC
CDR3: CASSANSNSYEQYF

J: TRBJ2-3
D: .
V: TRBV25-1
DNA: TGTGCCAGCAGTGATGTAGGGGGAAGGAGCACAGATACGCAGTATTTT
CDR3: CASSDVGGRSTDTQYF

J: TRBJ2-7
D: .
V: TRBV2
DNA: TGTGCCAGCAGGGGCAGGGGTTCCTACGAGCAGTACTTC
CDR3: CASRGRGSYEQYF

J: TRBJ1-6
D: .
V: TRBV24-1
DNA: TGTGCCACTGAGGACGGGATTGGATCACCCCTCCACTTT
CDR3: CATEDGIGSPLHF

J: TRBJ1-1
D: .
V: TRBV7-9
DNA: TGTGCCAGCAGCTGGACGGGAGGGACTGAAGCTTTCTTT
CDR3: CASSWTGGTEAFF

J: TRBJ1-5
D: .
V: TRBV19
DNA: TGTGCCAGTAGTCAGGCCGCGAGCAATCAGCCCCAGCATTTT
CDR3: CASSQAASNQPQHF

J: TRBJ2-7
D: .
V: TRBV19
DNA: TGTGCCAGTAGTATCGCTAGCGTCAACGAGCAGTACTTC
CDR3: CASSIASVNEQYF

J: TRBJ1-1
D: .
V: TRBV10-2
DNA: TGCGCCAGCAGTTCATGGGGGGGCACTGAAGCTTTCTTT
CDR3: CASSSWGGTEAFF

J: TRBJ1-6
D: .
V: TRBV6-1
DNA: TGTGCCAGCAGTGATTACTATTCACCCCTCCACTTT
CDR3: CASSDYYSPLHF

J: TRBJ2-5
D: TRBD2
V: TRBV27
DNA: TGTGCCAGCAGTTTAACGGCTAGCGGGGGCCAAGAGACCCAGTACTTC
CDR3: CASSLTASGGQETQYF

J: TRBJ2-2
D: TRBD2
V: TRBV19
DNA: TGTGCCAGTAGTAATCGGGGGGTGGACACCGGGGAGCTGTTTTTT
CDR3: CASSNRGVDTGELFF

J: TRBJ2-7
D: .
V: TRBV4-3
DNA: TGCGCCAGCAGCCCGCAGGGGCTGGCCTACGAGCAGTACTTC
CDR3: CASSPQGLAYEQYF

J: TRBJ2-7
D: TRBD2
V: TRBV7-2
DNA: TGTGCCAGCAGCTTAAAGCCCGGGACTAGGGTCTCCTACGAGCAGTACTTC
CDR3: CASSLKPGTRVSYEQYF

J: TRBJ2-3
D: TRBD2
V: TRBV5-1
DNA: TGCGCCAGCAGCTTGGACGGCGGGAGAGCAACAGATACGCAGTATTTT
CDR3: CASSLDGGRATDTQYF

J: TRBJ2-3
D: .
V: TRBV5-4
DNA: TGTGCCAGCAGCTGGCCTGGTAGCACAGATACGCAGTATTTT
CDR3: CASSWPGSTDTQYF

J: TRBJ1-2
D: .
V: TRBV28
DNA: TGTGCCAGCAGGGACACAGGGCTGTATGGCTACACCTTC
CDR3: CASRDTGLYGYTF

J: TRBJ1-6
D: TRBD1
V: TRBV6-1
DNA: TGTGCCAGCAGTGCGTTCGACAGGGGGCGCGATTCACCCCTCCACTTT
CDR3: CASSAFDRGRDSPLHF

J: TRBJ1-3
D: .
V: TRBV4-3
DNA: TGCGCCAGCAGCCAAGAGGCAGTCCATCACTCTGGAAACACCATATATTTT
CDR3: CASSQEAVHHSGNTIYF

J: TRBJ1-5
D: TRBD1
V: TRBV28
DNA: TGTGCCAGCAGTTTATCCGGGACAGGGGGTTATCAGCCCCAGCATTTT
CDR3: CASSLSGTGGYQPQHF